Following are 29 T cell receptor beta chains from one sample sequenced in a study of blood T cells in healthy people across ages. Then a second PCR, running roughly 6 to 11 cycles, was carried out with a sample-barcoded 5' primer and a J-beta primer mix. TCRdb redid the calling of the 5' RACE reads with MiXCR, one entry per CDR3 protein. This repertoire shows some 800,000 distinct CDR3 sequences, roughly 25% found once; its top ten account for approximately 3.7%. The same data also contributed to another study, on T cells of mothers and their children.

The specimen was blood. The receptors derive from a boy between 10 and 17 years old in good health.

The chain carries TRBV29-1 and TRBJ1-1; no clear D. V was clipped by 3 bases and J by 4 bases, with 15 bases between them. The V gene's germline CDR1 is SQVTM and CDR2 ANQGSEA. The CDR3 is 14 amino acids. The CDR3 sequence is CSVEDSPRRTEAFF. The DNA for the CDR3 is TGCAGCGTTGAGGACTCTCCGCGCCGCACTGAAGCTTTCTTT.

The chain couples TRBV9 to TRBJ1-6; tentative D call: TRBD1 (5 bases). The CDR3 is 14 amino acids. V lost 0 bases to trimming and J lost 4 bases, with 5 bases between them. Per the germline V gene, CDR1 is SGDLS and CDR2 is YYNGEE. The CDR3 DNA reads as TGTGCCAGCAGCGTAGAGGGGTATAATTCACCCCTCCACTTT. This codes for CASSVEGYNSPLHF.

This clonotype has ten or more counts. The V gene is TRBV4-3, the J gene TRBJ2-1; 10 bases map to TRBD2. Trimming at V came to 1 base and at J to 9 bases, leaving 6 bases not matched to a gene. Germline-derived CDR1 and CDR2 are LGHNA and YSLEER. This CDR3 has 15 amino acids. The CDR3 nucleotides read TGCGCCAGCAGCCAAGTCTCGGCTAGCGGGGGTGAGCAGTTCTTC. Its protein product is CASSQVSASGGEQFF.

A few counts support this clonotype. The chain uses TRBV9 and TRBJ2-5, with 8 bases fitting TRBD2. The CDR3 has 16 residues. Per the germline V gene, CDR1 is SGDLS and CDR2 is YYNGEE. Losses at the gene ends were 0 bases for V and 2 bases for J; bases not matched to a gene: 6. CDR3 sequence: CASSVGSGGPQETQYF. The CDR3 region has the DNA TGTGCCAGCAGCGTAGGTTCGGGGGGGCCGCAAGAGACCCAGTACTTC.

This clonotype was detected a few times. Here the CDR3 reads CASSIWRTEAFF. CDR3 DNA: TGTGCCAGCAGTATCTGGAGGACTGAAGCTTTCTTT. This chain links TRBV7-9 with TRBJ1-1; no definite D call. The V gene's germline CDR1 is SEHNR and CDR2 FQNEAQ (reference sequence). The CDR3 consists of 12 residues. Trimming shortened V by 6 bases and J by 5 bases, and 10 bases separated the two germline ends.

The chain recombines TRBV6-5 with TRBJ2-7; 8 positions agree with TRBD2. V gave up 2 bases and J gave up 0 bases; unmatched junction bases: 12. CDR1 and CDR2 from the germline V gene are MNHEY and SVGAGI. The CDR3 spans 18 residues. CDR3 protein: CASSYPPSGAGDSYEQYF. The CDR3 DNA follows: TGTGCCAGCAGTTACCCACCGTCGGGAGCGGGAGACTCCTACGAGCAGTACTTC.

This clonotype was counted only a few times. This chain uses TRBV2 with TRBJ1-4; maybe TRBD1 (6 bases). Trimming left V 4 bases short and J 0 bases short, with 9 bases between. There are 15 residues in the CDR3. Germline assignment: CDR1 SNHLY and CDR2 FYNNEI. CDR3 sequence: CASSGGQATNEKLFF. The CDR3 DNA reads TGTGCCAGCAGTGGGGGACAAGCAACTAATGAAAAACTGTTTTTT.

This clonotype has just a few counts. The chain has TRBV20-1 and TRBJ1-4, with 9 bases fitting TRBD1. CDR3 length: 13 residues. Unmatched junction bases numbered 6, after V lost 5 bases and J lost 8 bases. The germline gives CDR1 DFQATT, CDR2 SNEGSKA (reference sequence). The CDR3 bases are TGCAGTGCTCGGGACAGGGTGAAAGAAAAACTGTTTTTT. It yields the protein CSARDRVKEKLFF.

The chain has TRBV29-1 and TRBJ1-3; D gene unclear. CDR3 size: 14 residues. Per germline, CDR1 SQVTM and CDR2 ANQGSEA. V was shortened by 5 bases and J by 0 bases, with 11 bases between the two germline ends. CDR3 DNA sequence: TGCAGCGTTCCGGACGTCAACTCTGGAAACACCATATATTTT. Translating gives CSVPDVNSGNTIYF.

The CDR3 loop reads CASSLRDRGYSGSDTGELFF. The CDR3 DNA is TGTGCCAGCAGTCTAAGGGACAGGGGATACAGCGGGAGTGACACCGGGGAGCTGTTTTTT. The J gene is TRBJ2-2, the V gene TRBV28; 10 nucleotides align to TRBD1. The CDR3 length is 20 residues. After removal of 5 bases from V and 3 bases from J, the junction contained 18 bases not matched to a gene. Germline lookup yields CDR1 MDHEN and CDR2 SYDVKM.

The J gene is TRBJ1-2, the V gene TRBV5-6; D is perhaps TRBD1 (5 bases). V gave up 4 bases and J gave up 0 bases, with 22 bases separating them. The germline V gene encodes CDR1 SGHDT and CDR2 YYEEEE. The CDR3 is 18 residues long. This CDR3 is CASSHLRRGDNANYGYTF. DNA for the CDR3: TGTGCCAGCAGCCACCTCCGTCGGGGGGATAATGCTAACTATGGCTACACCTTC.

This clonotype was counted between two and nine times. The V and J genes are TRBV10-3 and TRBJ2-7; the D is unclear. CDR1 and CDR2 from the germline V gene are ENHRY and SYGVKD. The V and J ends lost 3 bases and 1 base respectively, with 4 bases between them. The CDR3 totals 12 residues. CDR3 nucleotides: TGTGCCATCAGTGAAGAATCCTACGAGCAGTACTTC. The encoded protein is CAISEESYEQYF.

This clonotype came up a few times. This sequence joins TRBV30 and TRBJ1-2, with D possibly being TRBD1 (6 bases). This CDR3 is built from 12 residues. The germline V and J ends were trimmed by 3 bases and 7 bases, with 12 bases remaining between them. The germline V gene has CDR1 GTSNPN and CDR2 SVGIG (reference sequence). CDR3 region: CAWRAGVGGYTF. CDR3 nucleotide sequence: TGTGCCTGGAGAGCAGGGGTCGGTGGCTACACCTTC.

This clonotype came up a few times. The chain uses TRBV29-1 and TRBJ2-6, with D tentatively TRBD2 (5 bases). The CDR3 is made up of 15 amino acids. Germline V lookup: CDR1 SQVTM, CDR2 ANQGSEA. With 0 bases removed from V and 2 bases from J, the gap between germline ends came to 8 bases. The DNA for the CDR3 is TGCAGCGTTGAAGAGGGGAGCGCTGGGGCCAACGTCCTGACTTTC. Amino acid sequence: CSVEEGSAGANVLTF.

Only a few counts were recorded for this clonotype. The rearrangement joins TRBV29-1 to TRBJ2-3; 8 bases match TRBD2. Germline V gives CDR1 SQVTM, CDR2 ANQGSEA. The CDR3 extends over 14 amino acids. V shed 6 bases, J shed 8 bases, and the junction held 13 bases outside the gene matches. The CDR3 nucleotides are TGCAGCGTCACAACCCGGGGGGGCGAAGCTACGCAGTATTTT. It encodes CSVTTRGGEATQYF.

The chain links TRBV2 to TRBJ2-5, with TRBD2 identical over 9 bases. The CDR3 runs to 17 residues. From germline, CDR1 is SNHLY and CDR2 FYNNEI. V lost 8 bases to trimming and J lost 1 base; unmatched junction nucleotides: 14. CDR3 sequence: CASGGKISGRFQETQYF. The CDR3, as DNA: TGTGCCAGCGGTGGAAAAATAAGCGGGAGGTTCCAAGAGACCCAGTACTTC.

This chain joins TRBV7-9 and TRBJ2-1; TRBD2 aligns across 7 bases. There are 18 residues in the CDR3. Trimming removed 1 base from V and 0 bases from J; junction bases left unmatched: 9. Germline CDR1 and CDR2: SEHNR and FQNEAQ (reference sequence). Written as DNA, the CDR3 is TGTGCCAGCAGCTTAGTTTTGTCTAGCGGTTACTCCTACAATGAGCAGTTCTTC. Residues: CASSLVLSSGYSYNEQFF.

The chain joins TRBV11-2 to TRBJ2-5; D is ambiguous. The CDR3 consists of 14 residues. Germline CDR1 is SGHAT and CDR2 is FQNNGV. V shed 4 bases and J shed 0 bases, with 9 bases lying between them. The CDR3 nucleotides read TGTGCCAGCAGCTCTTCTATGTACCAAGAGACCCAGTACTTC. The encoded protein is CASSSSMYQETQYF.

This chain joins TRBV12-3 or TRBV12-4 and TRBJ1-4; D might be TRBD1 (5 bases). V shed 6 bases and J shed 7 bases, with 15 bases lying between them. This CDR3 contains 14 residues. Here the CDR3 reads CASSFTLRGEKLFF. CDR3 nucleotides: TGTGCCAGCAGCTTTACACTAAGGGGTGAAAAACTGTTTTTT.

This clonotype came up a few times. The germline gene is not matched at one end of the junction; a read error may be the cause. The chain joins TRBV29-1 to TRBJ1-4, with D unclear. From germline, CDR1 is SQVTM and CDR2 ANQGSEA. The CDR3 is 13 amino acids. The CDR3 nucleotides are TGCAGCGTTGCTGGACGGTTTAATGAAGAACTGTTTTTT. Encoded protein: CSVAGRFNEELFF.

At least ten counts were recorded for this clonotype. DNA for the CDR3: TGTGCCAGCAGTTTAAATGGGGAGCAGTTCTTC. Its translation: CASSLNGEQFF. The gene calls are TRBV28 and TRBJ2-5, with D hard to call. The J call may not be correct, given that the DNA end is closer to TRBJ2-1. The germline CDR1 and CDR2 sequences are MDHEN and SYDVKM. The CDR3 runs to 11 residues.

This clonotype has only a few counts. The rearrangement joins TRBV7-6 to TRBJ2-1, with D perhaps TRBD2 (5 bases). The CDR3 loop spans 14 amino acids. Looked up from germline, CDR1 is SGHVS and CDR2 is FNYEAQ. Trimming left V 3 bases short and J 2 bases short, with 8 bases between. CDR3 DNA sequence: TGTGCCAGCAGCTTGATAGCGCCCTACAATGAGCAGTTCTTC. Encoded protein: CASSLIAPYNEQFF.

This sequence joins TRBV2 and TRBJ2-2; perhaps TRBD2 as D (5 bases). The CDR3 covers 13 residues. V lost 7 bases and J lost 7, with 13 bases in between. Per the germline V gene, CDR1 is SNHLY and CDR2 is FYNNEI. This chain's CDR3 is CASTVRGGGELFF. DNA of the CDR3: TGTGCCAGCACCGTACGGGGTGGCGGGGAGCTGTTTTTT.

This clonotype has only a few counts. V usage is TRBV7-6 and J usage is TRBJ2-7, with D perhaps assigned TRBD1 or TRBD2 (6 bases each). V lost 2 bases and J 5 bases, leaving 13 bases between the germline ends. Germline V gene lookup returns CDR1 SGHVS and CDR2 FNYEAQ. The CDR3 runs 14 residues. The CDR3 protein is CASSLTWGADEQYF. CDR3 sequence (DNA): TGTGCCAGCAGCTTAACTTGGGGGGCTGACGAGCAGTACTTC.

This rearrangement joins TRBV10-3 to TRBJ2-2, with TRBD1 matching over 10 bases. The CDR3 consists of 15 residues. CDR1 is ENHRY, CDR2 SYGVKD, per germline. V shed 9 bases and J 6 bases; nucleotides not matched to a gene: 10. CDR3 protein: CAIGTGVDGAGELFF. The DNA of the CDR3 is TGTGCCATTGGGACAGGGGTAGATGGGGCCGGGGAGCTGTTTTTT.

This clonotype was recorded a few times. The chain links TRBV7-2 to TRBJ2-7; D remains ambiguous. The V gene lost 3 bases and the J gene lost 2 bases, with 11 bases spanning the gap. The V gene's germline CDR1 is SGHTA and CDR2 FQGNSA. This CDR3 has 14 amino acids. The CDR3 DNA follows: TGTGCCAGCAGCTTGTCGGACGGTCCCTACGAGCAGTACTTC. As protein: CASSLSDGPYEQYF.

This clonotype has a handful of counts. The chain combines TRBV7-2 with TRBJ2-5, with 13 positions matching TRBD2. Gene TRBJ2-1 matches the end of the DNA better, so the J call may be wrong. The germline V gene encodes CDR1 SGHTA and CDR2 FQGNSA. This CDR3 has 15 residues. CDR3 bases: TGTGCCAGCAGACCTACTAGCGGGGGGGTGAATGAGCAGTTCTTC. Its protein product is CASRPTSGGVNEQFF.

A few counts support this clonotype. The rearrangement joins TRBV7-9 to TRBJ2-1; D perhaps matches TRBD1 (7 bases). The CDR3 consists of 15 residues. V was cut by 6 bases and J by 4 bases, with 16 bases left in between. Germline V lookup: CDR1 SEHNR, CDR2 FQNEAQ (reference sequence). Here the CDR3 DNA reads TGTGCCAGCAGTCCGGAGGGGGCCTCTTACAATGAGCAGTTCTTC. This sequence encodes CASSPEGASYNEQFF.

This clonotype appeared a few times. The chain is built from TRBV4-3 and TRBJ1-4; D gene unclear. The V end was cut by 3 bases, the J end by 5 bases, with 13 bases between. Germline-derived CDR1 and CDR2 are LGHNA and YSLEER. CDR3 length equals 15 residues. CDR3 protein: CASSQQARTNEKLFF. CDR3 DNA sequence: TGCGCCAGCAGCCAGCAGGCCCGGACGAATGAAAAACTGTTTTTT.